This TCR beta chain emerged from a study of T cells in Graves' hyperthyroidism and ophthalmopathy. Study-level points and caveats: The authors' 13 V-J model separated ophthalmopathy from stable hyperthyroidism.

To note about this clonotype: Its matching antigen is unknown.

There were TCR beta CDR3 regions amplified from RNA transcripts. The HTBI primer set drove a first-round RT-PCR of the TCR CDR3. One entry per CDR3 protein, called by TCRdb with MiXCR from the multiplex PCR reads. The data contain 600,000 or so distinct CDR3 sequences, roughly 14% of them singletons. This CDR3 comprises 12 residues. Trimming removed 3 bases from V and 6 bases from J, with 9 bases in between. Germline V lookup: CDR1 SGDLS, CDR2 YYNGEE. The J gene is TRBJ1-2, the V gene TRBV9; D remains ambiguous. The sample taken for sequencing was blood. This clonotype was sampled from a woman aged 50 to 60 with Graves' ophthalmopathy. The chain's CDR3 is CASSGRSHGYTF. CDR3 DNA sequence: TGTGCCAGCAGCGGAAGATCCCATGGCTACACCTTC. Full variable domain (rest looked up from reference TRBV9 and TRBJ1-2): DSGVTQTPKHLITATGQRVTLRCSPRSGDLSVYWYQQSLDQGLQFLIQYYNGEERAKGNILERFSAQQFPDLHSELNLSSLELGDSALYFCASSGRSHGYTFGSGTRLTVV.